This T cell receptor beta chain was profiled in a study of neurological immune-mediated disorders. Study results and limitations: The study found no CDR3 amino acid sequences shared by expanded clones across subjects, suggesting private repertoires in all groups.

Regarding this clonotype: Its antigen is not identified. The junction departs from germline at one end; a sequencing error may be responsible.

cDNA synthesis was performed by 5'RACE with 10-nucleotide random UMIs. TCRdb reprocessed the 5' RACE reads via MiXCR and lists one record per CDR3 protein. The sample contains 81,000 or so distinct CDR3 sequences, roughly 4.8% of which appear only once. The CDR3 length is 14 residues. CDR1 is SGHRS, CDR2 YFSETQ, per germline. What was sequenced was PBMCs. The chain links TRBV5-1 to TRBJ2-3, with D perhaps TRBD1 (7 bases). This TCR was sampled from a woman aged 25 to 39 with multiple sclerosis. CDR3 loop: CASSKEGARDTQYF. The CDR3 DNA reads as TGCGCAAGCAGCAAGGAGGGGGCACGGGATACGCAGTATTTT.